This TCR beta chain was obtained from a study of cytomegalovirus exposure and HLA in healthy donors. Between the trimmed V and J ends, which lost 4 bases and 0 bases, there was a span of 14 bases. CDR3 length equals 16 residues. CDR1 and CDR2 (germline): SGDLS, YYNGEE. The PCR made use of 60 Vbeta and 13 Jbeta primers. Clones were sequenced by immunoSEQ multiplex PCR, and TCRdb holds only the in-frame ones, with some missing. The sample includes some 150,000 clones, 87% of them seen just once. General study findings and limits: Productive rates of about 87% or about 30% were seen for most TCR beta V segments in an earlier analysis.

Remarks on this clone: Antigen unknown.

Specimen: PBMCs. This TCR was sampled from a woman aged 25-40 years in good health and CMV-seronegative. The genes are TRBV9 and TRBJ2-1; tentative D call: TRBD1 (5 bases). The CDR3 DNA sequence: TGTGCCAGCAGCTCTCAGACAGCTAGCTCCTACAATGAGCAGTTCTTC. Its protein is CASSSQTASSYNEQFF.